This T cell receptor (beta chain) was found in a study of cytomegalovirus exposure and HLA in healthy donors. V lost 3 bases, J lost 5 bases, and 5 bases stayed unmatched. CDR3 length: 15 residues. Per germline, CDR1 SNHLY and CDR2 FYNNEI. Produced via immunoSEQ multiplex PCR; TCRdb's table is partial and in-frame only. Of 100,000 or so clones in the sample, approximately 86% were seen once. This receptor was obtained from a young woman in good health and CMV-seropositive. V usage is TRBV2 and J usage is TRBJ2-1; 9 nucleotides agree with TRBD2. The material sequenced was PBMCs. CDR3 DNA sequence: TGTGCCAGCAGTGATACTAGCGGGCTCCACAATGAGCAGTTCTTC. Translated, it gives CASSDTSGLHNEQFF.